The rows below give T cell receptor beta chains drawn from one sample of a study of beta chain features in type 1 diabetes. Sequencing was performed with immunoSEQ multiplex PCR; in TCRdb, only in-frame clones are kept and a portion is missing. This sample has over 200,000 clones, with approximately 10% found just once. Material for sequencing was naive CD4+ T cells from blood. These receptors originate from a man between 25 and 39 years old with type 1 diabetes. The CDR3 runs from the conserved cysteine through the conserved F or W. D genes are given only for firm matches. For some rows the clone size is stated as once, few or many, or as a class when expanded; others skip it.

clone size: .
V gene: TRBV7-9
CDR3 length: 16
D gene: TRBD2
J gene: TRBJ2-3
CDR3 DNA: TGTGCCAGCAGCTTAGCAGCGGGGGGGCCGGCAGATACGCAGTATTTT
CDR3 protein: CASSLAAGGPADTQYF

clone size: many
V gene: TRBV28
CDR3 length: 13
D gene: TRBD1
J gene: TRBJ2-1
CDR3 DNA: TGTGCCAGCAGTTTCGACAGGGACAATGAGCAGTTCTTC
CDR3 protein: CASSFDRDNEQFF

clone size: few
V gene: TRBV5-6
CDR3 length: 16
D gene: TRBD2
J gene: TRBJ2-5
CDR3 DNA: TGTGCCAGCAGCCTGGAGACTAGCGTAACATTGCAGACCCAGTACTTC
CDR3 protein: CASSLETSVTLQTQYF

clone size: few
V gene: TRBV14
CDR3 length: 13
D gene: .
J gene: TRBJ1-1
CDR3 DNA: TGTGCCAGCAGCCACGGGGTGAACACTGAAGCTTTCTTT
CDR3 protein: CASSHGVNTEAFF

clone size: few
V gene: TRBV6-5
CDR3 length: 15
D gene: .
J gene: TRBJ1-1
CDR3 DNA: TGTGCCAGCAGTTACGCGGGGCGGGGAAACACTGAAGCTTTCTTT
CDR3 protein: CASSYAGRGNTEAFF

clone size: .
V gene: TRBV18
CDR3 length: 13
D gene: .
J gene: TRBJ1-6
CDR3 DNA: TGTGCCAGCTCACCAAGCTCTAATTCACCCCTCCACTTT
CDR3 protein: CASSPSSNSPLHF

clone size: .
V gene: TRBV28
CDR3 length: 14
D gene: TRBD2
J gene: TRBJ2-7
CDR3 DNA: TGTGCCAGCAACCTTTTGGCGGGGGGTGGCGAGCAGTACTTC
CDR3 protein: CASNLLAGGGEQYF

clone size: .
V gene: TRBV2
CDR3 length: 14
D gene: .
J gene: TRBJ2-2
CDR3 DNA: TGTGCCAGCGGGGGGGACATGAACACCGGGGAGCTGTTTTTT
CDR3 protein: CASGGDMNTGELFF

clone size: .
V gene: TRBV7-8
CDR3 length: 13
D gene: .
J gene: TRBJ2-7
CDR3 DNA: TGTGCCAGCAGCTTACTCAGGGGCCACGAGCAGTACTTC
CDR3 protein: CASSLLRGHEQYF

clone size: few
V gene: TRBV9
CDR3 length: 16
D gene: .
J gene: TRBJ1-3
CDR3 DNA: TGTGCCAGCAGCGTAGGAGGAGGCGCCTCTGGAAACACCATATATTTT
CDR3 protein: CASSVGGGASGNTIYF

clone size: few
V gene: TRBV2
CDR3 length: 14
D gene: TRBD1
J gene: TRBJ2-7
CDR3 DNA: TGTGCCAGCATATATGGGACAGGGAACTACGAGCAGTACTTC
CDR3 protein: CASIYGTGNYEQYF

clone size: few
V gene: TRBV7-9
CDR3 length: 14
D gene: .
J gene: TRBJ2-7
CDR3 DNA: TGTGCCAGCAAACGGGACACTGGAGGTTACGAGCAGTACTTC
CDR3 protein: CASKRDTGGYEQYF

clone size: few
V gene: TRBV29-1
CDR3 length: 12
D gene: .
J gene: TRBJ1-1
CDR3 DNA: TGCAGCGTCGGCTCAGGGGCGAGTGAAGCTTTCTTT
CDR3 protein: CSVGSGASEAFF

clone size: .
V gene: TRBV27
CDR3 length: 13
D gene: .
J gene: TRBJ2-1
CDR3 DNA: TGTGCCAGCAAGAGCGATGCCCACAATGAGCAGTTCTTC
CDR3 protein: CASKSDAHNEQFF

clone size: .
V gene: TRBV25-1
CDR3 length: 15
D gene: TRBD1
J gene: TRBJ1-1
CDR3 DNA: TGTGCCAGCAGTCCCTTGGTGGCAGGGGGCACTGAAGCTTTCTTT
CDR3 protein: CASSPLVAGGTEAFF

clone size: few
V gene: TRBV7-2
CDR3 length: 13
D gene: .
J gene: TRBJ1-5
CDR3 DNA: TGTGCCAGCAGCTTAGGCAAGAGACAGCCCCAGCATTTT
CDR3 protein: CASSLGKRQPQHF

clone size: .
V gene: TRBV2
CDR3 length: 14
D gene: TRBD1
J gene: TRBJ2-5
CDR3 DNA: TGTGCCAGCATCCGGGACAGGGGGCTAGAGACCCAGTACTTC
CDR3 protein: CASIRDRGLETQYF

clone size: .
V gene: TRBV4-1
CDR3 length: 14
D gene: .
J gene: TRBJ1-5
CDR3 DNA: TGCGCCAGCAGCCAAGGGGGACTCAATCAGCCCCAGCATTTT
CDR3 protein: CASSQGGLNQPQHF

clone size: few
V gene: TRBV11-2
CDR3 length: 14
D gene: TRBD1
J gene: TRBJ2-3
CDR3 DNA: TGTGCCAGCAGCCTTGGACAGGGGGCACATACGCAGTATTTT
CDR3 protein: CASSLGQGAHTQYF

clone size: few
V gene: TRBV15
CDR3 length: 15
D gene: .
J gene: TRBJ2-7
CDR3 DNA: TGTGCCACCAGCAGAGAAATAGGGAGCTCCTACGAGCAGTACTTC
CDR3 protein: CATSREIGSSYEQYF

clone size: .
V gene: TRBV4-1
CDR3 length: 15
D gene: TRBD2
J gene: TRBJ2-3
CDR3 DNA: TGCGCCAGCAGCCAACCGGGGGGGCGGACAGATACGCAGTATTTT
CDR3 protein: CASSQPGGRTDTQYF

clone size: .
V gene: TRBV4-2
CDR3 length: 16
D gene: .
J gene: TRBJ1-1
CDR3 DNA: TGTGCCAGCAGCCAAGATCCCAGTGCCGGGAGGACTGAAGCTTTCTTT
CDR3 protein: CASSQDPSAGRTEAFF

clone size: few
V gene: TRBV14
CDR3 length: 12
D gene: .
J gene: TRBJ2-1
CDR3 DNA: TGTGCCAGCAGCCTCTCCTCCAATGAGCAGTTCTTC
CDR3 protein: CASSLSSNEQFF

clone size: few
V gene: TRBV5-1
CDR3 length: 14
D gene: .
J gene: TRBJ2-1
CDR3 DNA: TGCGCCAGCAGCCCAGGGACTCTCTACAATGAGCAGTTCTTC
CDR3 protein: CASSPGTLYNEQFF

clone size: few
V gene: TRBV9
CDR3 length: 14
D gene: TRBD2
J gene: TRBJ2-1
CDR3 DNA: TGTGCCAGCAGCAAAGCGGGGGCCCCTAATGAGCAGTTCTTC
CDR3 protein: CASSKAGAPNEQFF

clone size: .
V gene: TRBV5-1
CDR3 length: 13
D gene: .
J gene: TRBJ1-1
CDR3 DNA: TGCGCCAGCAGCTTGGGGGAAGGAGGGGTAGCTTTCTTT
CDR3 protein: CASSLGEGGVAFF

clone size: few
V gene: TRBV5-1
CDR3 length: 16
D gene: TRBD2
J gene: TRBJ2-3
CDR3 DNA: TGCGCCAGCAGCCCGGGGACTAGCGGGGTAGCAGATACGCAGTATTTT
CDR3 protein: CASSPGTSGVADTQYF

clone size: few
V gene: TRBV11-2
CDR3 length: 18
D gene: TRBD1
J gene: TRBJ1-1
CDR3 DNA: TGTGCCAGCAGCGACAGGGGTTGGCCTGCCAACCGAAACACTGAAGCTTTCTTT
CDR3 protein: CASSDRGWPANRNTEAFF

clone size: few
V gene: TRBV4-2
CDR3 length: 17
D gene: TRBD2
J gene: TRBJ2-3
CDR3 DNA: TGTGCCAGCAGCCAAGAACCGACTAGCGGAGGAACTAATACGCAGTATTTT
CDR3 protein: CASSQEPTSGGTNTQYF

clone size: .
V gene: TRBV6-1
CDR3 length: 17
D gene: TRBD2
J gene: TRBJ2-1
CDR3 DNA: TGTGCCAGCAGTCAAGCTACAGGTCGAGCGGGGGTTAATGAGCAGTTCTTC
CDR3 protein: CASSQATGRAGVNEQFF

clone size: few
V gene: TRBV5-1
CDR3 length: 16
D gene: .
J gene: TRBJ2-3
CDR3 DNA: TGCGCCAGCAGCCCACTGTGGGGGCGGGGCACAGATACGCAGTATTTT
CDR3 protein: CASSPLWGRGTDTQYF

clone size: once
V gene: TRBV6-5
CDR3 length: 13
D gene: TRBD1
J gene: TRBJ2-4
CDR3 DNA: TGTGCCAGCACCAGGGGGCCGGAAAACATTCAGTACTTC
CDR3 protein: CASTRGPENIQYF

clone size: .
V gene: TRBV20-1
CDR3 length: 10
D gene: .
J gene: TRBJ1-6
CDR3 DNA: TGCAGTGCCCGAGGGTCACCCCTCCACTTT
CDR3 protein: CSARGSPLHF

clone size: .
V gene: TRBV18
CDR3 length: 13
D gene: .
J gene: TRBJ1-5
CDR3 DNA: TGTGCCAGCTCGGGTAGGGGGAGACCGCCCCAGCATTTT
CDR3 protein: CASSGRGRPPQHF

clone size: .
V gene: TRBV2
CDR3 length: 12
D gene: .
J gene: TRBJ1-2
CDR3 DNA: TGTGCCAGCAGTGAGGGCCTCTATGGCTACACCTTC
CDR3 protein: CASSEGLYGYTF

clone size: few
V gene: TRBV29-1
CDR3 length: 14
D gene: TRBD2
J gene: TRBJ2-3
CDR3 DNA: TGCAGCGCCTCTAGCGGGGGGTCCACAGATACGCAGTATTTT
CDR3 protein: CSASSGGSTDTQYF

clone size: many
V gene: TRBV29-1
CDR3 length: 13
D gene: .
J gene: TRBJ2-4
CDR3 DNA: TGCAGCGTAGCGCCAAGGACTGGAAACATTCAGTACTTC
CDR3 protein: CSVAPRTGNIQYF

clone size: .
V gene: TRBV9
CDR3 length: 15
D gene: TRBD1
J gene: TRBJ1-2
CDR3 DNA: TGTGCCAGCAGCGTAGATGGCAGGGGGAACTATGGCTACACCTTC
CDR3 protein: CASSVDGRGNYGYTF

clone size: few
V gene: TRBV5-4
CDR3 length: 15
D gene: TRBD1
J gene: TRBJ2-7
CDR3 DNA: TGTGCCAGCAGCTTGGGGACAGGACTCTCCTACGAGCAGTACTTC
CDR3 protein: CASSLGTGLSYEQYF

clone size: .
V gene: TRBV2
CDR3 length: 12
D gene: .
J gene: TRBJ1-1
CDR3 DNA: TGTGCCAGCAGTGAAGAGGCGGGGGGGGCTTTCTTT
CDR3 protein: CASSEEAGGAFF

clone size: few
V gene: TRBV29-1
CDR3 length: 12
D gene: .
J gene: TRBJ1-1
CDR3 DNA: TGCAGCGTTGAAGGAGTTAGCACTGAAGCTTTCTTT
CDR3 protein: CSVEGVSTEAFF